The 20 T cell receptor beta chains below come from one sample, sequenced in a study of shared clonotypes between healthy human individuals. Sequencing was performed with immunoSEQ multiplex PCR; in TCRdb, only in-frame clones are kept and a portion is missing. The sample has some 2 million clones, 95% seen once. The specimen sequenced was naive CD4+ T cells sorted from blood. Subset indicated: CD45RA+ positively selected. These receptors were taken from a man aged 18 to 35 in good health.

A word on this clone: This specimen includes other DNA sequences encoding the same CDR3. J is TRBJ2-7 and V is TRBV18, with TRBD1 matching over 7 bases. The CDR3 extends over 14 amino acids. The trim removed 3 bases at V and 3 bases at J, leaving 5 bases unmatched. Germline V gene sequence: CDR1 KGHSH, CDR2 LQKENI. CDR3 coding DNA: TGTGCCAGCTCACCGGGAACAGGGGTCTACGAGCAGTACTTC. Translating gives CASSPGTGVYEQYF.

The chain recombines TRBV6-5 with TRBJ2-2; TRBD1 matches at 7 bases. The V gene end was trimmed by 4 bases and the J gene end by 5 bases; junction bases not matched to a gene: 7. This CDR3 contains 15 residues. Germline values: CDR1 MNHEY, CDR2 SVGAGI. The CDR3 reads CASSFDRVRTGELFF. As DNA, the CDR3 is TGTGCCAGCAGTTTCGACAGGGTGCGAACCGGGGAGCTGTTTTTT.

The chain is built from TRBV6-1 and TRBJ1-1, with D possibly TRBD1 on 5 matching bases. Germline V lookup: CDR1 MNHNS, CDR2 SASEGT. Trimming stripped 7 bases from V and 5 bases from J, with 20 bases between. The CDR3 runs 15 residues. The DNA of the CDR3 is TGTGCCAGCACAAAGAAACTCCTGGGGGGAACTGAAGCTTTCTTT. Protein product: CASTKKLLGGTEAFF.

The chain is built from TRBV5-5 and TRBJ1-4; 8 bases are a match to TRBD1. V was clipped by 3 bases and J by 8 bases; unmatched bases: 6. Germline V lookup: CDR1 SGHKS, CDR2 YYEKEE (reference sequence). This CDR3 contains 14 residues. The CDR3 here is CASSSGQGSEKLFF. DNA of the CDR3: TGTGCCAGCAGCTCAGGACAGGGTTCGGAAAAACTGTTTTTT.

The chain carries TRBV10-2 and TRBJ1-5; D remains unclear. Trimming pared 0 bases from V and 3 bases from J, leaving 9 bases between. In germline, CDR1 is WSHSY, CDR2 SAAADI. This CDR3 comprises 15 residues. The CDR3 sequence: CASSESSGNNQPQHF. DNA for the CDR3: TGCGCCAGCAGTGAGTCGTCTGGGAACAATCAGCCCCAGCATTTT.

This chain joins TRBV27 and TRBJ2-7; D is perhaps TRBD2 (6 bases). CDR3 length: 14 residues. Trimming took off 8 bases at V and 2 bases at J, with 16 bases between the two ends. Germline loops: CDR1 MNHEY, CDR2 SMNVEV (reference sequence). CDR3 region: CASADMGGAYEQYF. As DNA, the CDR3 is TGTGCCAGCGCTGACATGGGGGGAGCCTACGAGCAGTACTTC.

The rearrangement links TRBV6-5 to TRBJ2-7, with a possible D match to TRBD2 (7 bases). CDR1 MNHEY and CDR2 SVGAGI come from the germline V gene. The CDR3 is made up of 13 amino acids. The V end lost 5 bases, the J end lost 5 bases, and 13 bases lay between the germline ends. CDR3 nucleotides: TGTGCCAGCAGTCCGGGGGGACACCACGAGCAGTACTTC. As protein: CASSPGGHHEQYF.

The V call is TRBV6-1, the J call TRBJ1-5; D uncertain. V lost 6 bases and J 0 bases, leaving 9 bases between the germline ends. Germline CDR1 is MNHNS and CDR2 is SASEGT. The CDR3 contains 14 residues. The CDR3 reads CASRMTASNQPQHF. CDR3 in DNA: TGTGCCAGCAGAATGACGGCTAGCAATCAGCCCCAGCATTTT.

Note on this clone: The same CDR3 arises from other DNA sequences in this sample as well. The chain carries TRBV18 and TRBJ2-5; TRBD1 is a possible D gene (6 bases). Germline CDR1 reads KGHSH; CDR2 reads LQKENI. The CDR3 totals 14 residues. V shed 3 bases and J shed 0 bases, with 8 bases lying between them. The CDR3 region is CASSPRGNQETQYF. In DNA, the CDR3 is TGTGCCAGCTCACCCAGGGGAAACCAAGAGACCCAGTACTTC. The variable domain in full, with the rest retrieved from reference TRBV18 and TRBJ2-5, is NAGVMQNPRHLVRRRGQEARLRCSPMKGHSHVYWYRQLPEEGLKFMVYLQKENIIDESGMPKERFSAEFPKEGPSILRIQQVVRGDSAAYFCASSPRGNQETQYFGPGTRLLVL.

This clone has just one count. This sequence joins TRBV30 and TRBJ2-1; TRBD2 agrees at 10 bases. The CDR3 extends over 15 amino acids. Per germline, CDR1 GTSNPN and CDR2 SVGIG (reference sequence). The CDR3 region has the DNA TGTGCTTTTAGAGGGGGACTAGCGCTTTACAATGAGCAGTTCTTC. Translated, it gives CAFRGGLALYNEQFF.

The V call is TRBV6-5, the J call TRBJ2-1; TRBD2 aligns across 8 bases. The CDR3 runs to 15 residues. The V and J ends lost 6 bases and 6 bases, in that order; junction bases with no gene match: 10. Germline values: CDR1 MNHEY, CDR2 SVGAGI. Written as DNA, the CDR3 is TGTGCCAGCAGCCGGGGGGGCCGGGGGTTCAATGAGCAGTTCTTC. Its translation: CASSRGGRGFNEQFF.

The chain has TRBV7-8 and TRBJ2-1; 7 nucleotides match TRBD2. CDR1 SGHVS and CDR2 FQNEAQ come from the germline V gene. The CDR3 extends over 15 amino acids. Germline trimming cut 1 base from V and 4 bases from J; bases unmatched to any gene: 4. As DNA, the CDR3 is TGTGCCAGCAGCTTAGTCGGCGGGGGTTACAATGAGCAGTTCTTC. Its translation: CASSLVGGGYNEQFF.

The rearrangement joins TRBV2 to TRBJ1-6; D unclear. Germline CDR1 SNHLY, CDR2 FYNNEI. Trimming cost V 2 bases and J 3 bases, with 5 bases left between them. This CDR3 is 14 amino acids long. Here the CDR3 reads CASSEILYNSPLHF. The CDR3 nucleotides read TGTGCCAGCAGTGAAATTCTCTATAATTCACCCCTCCACTTT.

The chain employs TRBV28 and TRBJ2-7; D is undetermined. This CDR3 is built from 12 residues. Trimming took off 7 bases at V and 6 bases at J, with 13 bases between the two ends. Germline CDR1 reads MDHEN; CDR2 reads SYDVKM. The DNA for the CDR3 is TGTGCCAGCAACGATGTACGAGTCGAGCAGTACTTC. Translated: CASNDVRVEQYF.

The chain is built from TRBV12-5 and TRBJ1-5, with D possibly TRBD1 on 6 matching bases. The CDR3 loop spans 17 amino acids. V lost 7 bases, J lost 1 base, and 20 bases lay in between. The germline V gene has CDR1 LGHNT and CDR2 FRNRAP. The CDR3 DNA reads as TGTGCTAGTGTTTGGGGGGACAAACAAGGAAGCAATCAGCCCCAGCATTTT. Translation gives CASVWGDKQGSNQPQHF.

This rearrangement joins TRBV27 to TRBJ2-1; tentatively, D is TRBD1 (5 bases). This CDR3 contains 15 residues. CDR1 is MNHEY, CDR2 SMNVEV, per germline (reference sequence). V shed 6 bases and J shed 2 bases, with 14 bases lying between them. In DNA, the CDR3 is TGTGCCAGCAGGGGCGCACAGGCCCCCTACAATGAGCAGTTCTTC. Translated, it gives CASRGAQAPYNEQFF.

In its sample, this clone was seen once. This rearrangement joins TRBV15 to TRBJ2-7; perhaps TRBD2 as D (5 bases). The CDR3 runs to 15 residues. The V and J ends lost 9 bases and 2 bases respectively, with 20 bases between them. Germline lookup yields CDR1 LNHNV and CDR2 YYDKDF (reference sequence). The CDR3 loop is CATSRSGLGPYEQYF. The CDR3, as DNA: TGTGCCACTTCTAGGTCGGGGTTAGGTCCCTACGAGCAGTACTTC.

In nucleotides, the CDR3 is TGTGCCAGCAGCCCCCGGGCGGGAGTAAGGAATGAGCAGTTCTTC. The encoded protein is CASSPRAGVRNEQFF. This chain joins TRBV7-2 and TRBJ2-1; 7 bases are a match to TRBD2. V trimming: 5 bases; J trimming: 7 bases; junction bases outside the gene matches: 11. Germline V gives CDR1 SGHTA, CDR2 FQGNSA. There are 15 residues in the CDR3.

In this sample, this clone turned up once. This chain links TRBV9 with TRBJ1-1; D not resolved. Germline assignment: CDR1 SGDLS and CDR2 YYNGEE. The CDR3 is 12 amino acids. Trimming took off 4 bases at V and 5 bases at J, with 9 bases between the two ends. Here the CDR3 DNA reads TGTGCCAGCAGCTTTGATGGGACTGAAGCTTTCTTT. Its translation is CASSFDGTEAFF.

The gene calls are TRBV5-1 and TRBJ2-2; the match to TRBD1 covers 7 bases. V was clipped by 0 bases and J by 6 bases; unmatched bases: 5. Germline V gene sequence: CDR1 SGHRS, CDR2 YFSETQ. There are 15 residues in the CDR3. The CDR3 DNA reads TGCGCCAGCAGCTTGGATGCCGGACAGGCCGGGGAGCTGTTTTTT. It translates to CASSLDAGQAGELFF.